This TCR beta chain was obtained from a study of post-analysis software for immune sequencing data. Points from the study as a whole: Compared with controls, patients had more of about 5 TRBV segments, including TRBV5-6, TRBV5-1 and TRBV20-1.

The CDR3 sequence is 11 residues long. In germline, CDR1 is LGHDT, CDR2 YNNKEL (reference sequence). A remark on this clonotype: Its antigen is not known.

cDNA libraries for TCR beta contained unique molecular identifiers. Each CDR3 protein is one row after TCRdb ran MiXCR on the PCR reads. The table shows around 710,000 distinct CDR3 sequences, with around 42% occurring only once. The sample taken for sequencing was blood. The chain links TRBV3-1 to TRBJ2-4; D not certain. The end of the DNA fits TRBJ2-7 better, so the J call may be wrong. The source is a girl between 10 and 17 years old with multiple sclerosis. CDR3 sequence: CASSQKYEQYF. The CDR3 nucleotides read TGTGCCAGCAGCCAAAAGTACGAGCAGTACTTC.